The 3 T cell receptor beta chains reported below all come from one sample, sequenced in a study of Ad26.COV2.S vaccination and SARS-CoV-2 variants. Described treatment: roughly 20 received Ad26.COV2.S at low or high dose, single or two shots; about 5 received placebo; per-sample allocation not given. Collection of the samples took place on day 63 after the first injection of vaccine or placebo. The protocol was immunoSEQ multiplex PCR, while the TCRdb copy is restricted to in-frame clones and leaves out a portion. In the table there are 400,000 to 450,000 clones, 80% to 95% of which are singletons. Here the sequenced sample was peripheral blood, taken in a trial of Ad26.COV2.S vaccine versus placebo. These receptors were collected from a person between 18 and 59 years old who received the Ad26.COV2.S COVID-19 vaccine or a placebo.

The chain joins TRBV7-9 to TRBJ1-2; the D is unclear. From germline, CDR1 is SEHNR and CDR2 FQNEAQ (reference sequence). V lost 2 bases and J 7 bases, leaving 14 bases between the germline ends. The length of the CDR3 is 14 residues. The CDR3 DNA reads as TGTGCCAGCAGCTTATCCGAGAATCCTCTTGGCTACACCTTC. As protein: CASSLSENPLGYTF.

The chain carries TRBV24-1 and TRBJ2-2, with TRBD1 matching 8 bases. Germline assignment: CDR1 KGHDR and CDR2 SFDVKD. CDR3 length equals 17 residues. J lost 6 bases, V lost 3 bases, and 11 bases had no gene match. The CDR3, as DNA: TGTGCCACCAGTGATCTCGGGAATGGACAGGGCCCCGGGGAGCTGTTTTTT. Translating gives CATSDLGNGQGPGELFF.

This chain uses TRBV19 with TRBJ2-5, with TRBD1 as a possible D gene (5 bases). CDR3 length: 16 amino acids. In germline, CDR1 is LNHDA, CDR2 SQIVND (reference sequence). V was cut by 0 bases and J by 6 bases, with 17 bases left in between. CDR3 sequence reads: CASSIDFRGFIQTQYF. For the CDR3, the DNA is TGTGCCAGTAGTATAGATTTTAGGGGATTCATACAGACCCAGTACTTC.